This TCR beta chain is from a study of OX40 agonist ivuxolimab in advanced cancers. Study-wide background: In this cohort, patients received ivuxolimab, an agonistic anti-OX40 (CD134) antibody.

Blood specimens came from baseline, cycle 4 day 1, and cycle 7 day 1. Using immunoSEQ multiplex PCR, the repertoire was profiled, and TCRdb retains in-frame clones only, with some absent. The sample lists 70,000 or so clones, 87% seen once, with around 2% in the top ten. V lost 6 bases to trimming and J lost 6 bases, with 18 bases between them. There are 15 residues in the CDR3. Germline V CDR1 and CDR2: MNHEY, SVGAGI. The sequencing here drew on CD4+ or CD8+ T cells sorted from blood, taken in a trial of the OX40 agonist ivuxolimab. The V gene is TRBV6-5, the J gene TRBJ1-5; a possible D gene is TRBD1 (6 bases). The receptor comes from an adult with an advanced solid tumor such as melanoma, head and neck, liver or kidney cancer. The CDR3 region is CASRTDSRSSQPQHF. Written as DNA, the CDR3 is TGTGCCAGCAGGACGGACAGTAGGAGTAGTCAGCCCCAGCATTTT.